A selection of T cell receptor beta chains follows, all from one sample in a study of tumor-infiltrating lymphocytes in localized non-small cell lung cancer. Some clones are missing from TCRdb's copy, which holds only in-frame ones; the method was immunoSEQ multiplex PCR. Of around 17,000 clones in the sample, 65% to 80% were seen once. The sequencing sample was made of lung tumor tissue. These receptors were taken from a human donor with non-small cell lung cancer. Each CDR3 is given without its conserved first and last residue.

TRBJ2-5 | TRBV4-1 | ASSQDLTYRGRETQY
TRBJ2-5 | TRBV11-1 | ASGGQWYQETQY
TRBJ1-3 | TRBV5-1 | ASSLAAGGSGNTIY
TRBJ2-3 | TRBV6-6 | ASNLPGTGRTDTQY
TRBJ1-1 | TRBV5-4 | ASSLARANTEAF
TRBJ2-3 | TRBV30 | AWSVSRVRPTDTQY
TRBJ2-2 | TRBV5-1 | ASSAAWGTGELF
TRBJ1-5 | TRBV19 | ASSIGGARGNQPQH
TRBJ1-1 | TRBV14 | ASSQEGRQGAF
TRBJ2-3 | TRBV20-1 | SAGYTDTQY
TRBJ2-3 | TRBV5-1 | ASSLGQEGDTQY
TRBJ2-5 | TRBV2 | ASSEGTPPSTQY
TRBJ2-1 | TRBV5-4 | ASSSPSAYNEQF
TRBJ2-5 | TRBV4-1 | ASSLAGRLGGQETQY
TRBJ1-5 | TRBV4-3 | ASSESWQGNQPQH
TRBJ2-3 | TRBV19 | ASTRGAPPWDTQY
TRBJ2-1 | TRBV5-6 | ASSLEAGTEQF
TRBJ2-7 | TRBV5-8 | ASSPRTGGYEQY
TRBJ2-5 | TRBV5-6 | ASSLAGPQETQY
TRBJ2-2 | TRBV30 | ATGANTGELF
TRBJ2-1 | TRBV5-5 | ASSLSSGIMYEQF
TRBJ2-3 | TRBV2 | ASTRAHSTDTQY
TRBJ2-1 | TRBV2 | ASSARTSGSFNEQF
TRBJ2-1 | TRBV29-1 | STLSGSKNEQF
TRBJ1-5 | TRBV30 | AWSGGGDQPQH
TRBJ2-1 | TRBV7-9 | ASSRTSGDNNEQF
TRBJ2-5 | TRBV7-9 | ASSSVTGQQETQY
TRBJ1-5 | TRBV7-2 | ASSSSINTGVGNQPQH
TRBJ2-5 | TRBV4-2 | ASSQVTSGPRETQY
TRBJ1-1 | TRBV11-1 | ASSLDKTEAF
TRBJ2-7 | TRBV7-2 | ASSLAVTYEQY
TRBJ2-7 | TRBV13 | ASSPGAGAGSYEQY
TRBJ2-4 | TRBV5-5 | ASSLTGHQDIQY
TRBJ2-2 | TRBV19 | ASMGGLALTNTGELF
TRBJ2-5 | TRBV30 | AWIWGTRSFGTQY
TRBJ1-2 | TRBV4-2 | ASSQAPIGYGYT
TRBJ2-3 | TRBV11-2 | ASSPVGTQY
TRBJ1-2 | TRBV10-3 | AISRETRGRLYGYT
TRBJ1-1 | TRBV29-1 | SVDTGGTEAF
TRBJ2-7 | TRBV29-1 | SVGHAAYEQY
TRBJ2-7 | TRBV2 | ASSHYPDRGVYEQY
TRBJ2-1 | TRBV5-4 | ASSLKAGYNNEQF
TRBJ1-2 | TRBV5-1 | ASSSSGNYGYT
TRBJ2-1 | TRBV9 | ASSPIAGTYNEQF
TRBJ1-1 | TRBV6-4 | ASTQSQGSTEAF
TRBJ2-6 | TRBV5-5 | ASSRGDSYSGANVLT
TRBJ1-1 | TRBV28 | ASSLIGENTEAF
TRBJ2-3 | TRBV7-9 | ASSLGGSIADTQY
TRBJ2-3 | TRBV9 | ASSRGLAETDTQY